This record looks at one T cell receptor beta chain sequence and its context. Its antigen remains unidentified. Sequencing was performed with immunoSEQ multiplex PCR; in TCRdb, only in-frame clones are kept and a portion is missing. The table records about 60,000 clones, 70% to 90% of them present only once. This CDR3 spans 13 amino acids. V dropped 8 bases and J dropped 1; count of bases not matched to a gene: 4. Germline values: CDR1 MNHNY, CDR2 SVGAGI (reference sequence). This record belongs to a study of OX40 agonist ivuxolimab in advanced cancers. About the study: Patients in the trial were receiving intravenous ivuxolimab every 2 weeks, at doses of 0.01 to 10 mg/kg.

General study findings and limits: Expanded clones were, on average, more numerous in CD8+ T cells than in CD4+.

The material sequenced was CD4+ or CD8+ T cells sorted from blood, taken in a trial of the OX40 agonist ivuxolimab. This chain links TRBV6-6 with TRBJ1-1; TRBD1 aligns across 7 bases. This receptor was obtained from an adult with an advanced solid tumor such as melanoma, head and neck, liver or kidney cancer. The CDR3 region is CASRTGANTEAFF. CDR3 nucleotide sequence: TGTGCCAGCCGTACAGGGGCGAACACTGAAGCTTTCTTT.